This T cell receptor (beta chain) was captured in a study of blood T cell repertoires in COVID-19. Study-level information: Acute and convalescent COVID-19 specimens originated in the United States, Italy and Spain.

Source study methods: By means of reference gene primer amplification, nucleated cell counts were estimated. The method was immunoSEQ multiplex PCR; TCRdb's version includes in-frame clones alone and lacks a portion of them. V, J and clone size reflect that table, while D and trimming were determined from the DNA. The data show a few hundred thousand clones, with 75% to 90% seen just once and 2.5% to 3.5% held by the top ten. The V end was cut by 1 base, the J end by 4 bases, with 17 bases between. The CDR3 has 17 amino acids. Per the germline V gene, CDR1 is LNHDA and CDR2 is SQIVND (reference sequence).

The sequence derives from a woman aged 25 to 39 with COVID-19, enrolled during active disease. The J gene is TRBJ2-1, the V gene TRBV19, with a tentative D call TRBD2 (5 bases). Sequencing used peripheral blood. CDR3 sequence (DNA): TGTGCCAGTAGTATAGGGGCTTCGGGCGGGCCTTACAATGAGCAGTTCTTC. This encodes CASSIGASGGPYNEQFF.